This T cell receptor (beta chain) emerged from a study of CD4 T cells in relation to SARS-CoV-2 and coronaviruses. Across the study: After roughly ten days of antigen culture, PBMC TCR beta CDR3s were sequenced.

Whole-study results and caveats: Compared with monoreactive clones, crossreactive clones showed significantly weaker SARS-CoV-2 expansion.

Germline values: CDR1 ENHRY, CDR2 SYGVKD. Germline trimming cut 10 bases from V and 2 bases from J; bases unmatched to any gene: 7. The CDR3 totals 14 residues. Profiling relied on immunoSEQ multiplex PCR, and the TCRdb table lists in-frame clones only, not all of them. The sample lists over 15,000 clones; about 68% were seen once. About this clone: What it binds is unknown.

The unexposed donors gave CD4+ T cells in about 2010-2019, prior to COVID-19. Isolation of CD4+ T cells took place after nine to ten days in culture. Testing used SARS-CoV-2 S/N and four cold-coronavirus spikes on unexposed-donor CD4+ T cells, cells permitting. Input material: CD4+ T cells from PBMCs, cultured in vitro. The chain has TRBV10-3 and TRBJ2-2, with TRBD2 matching 7 bases. The sequence came from a human donor in good health. In DNA, the CDR3 is TGTGCCACAGAGTCGGGAGGAAACACCGGGGAGCTGTTTTTT. Encoded protein: CATESGGNTGELFF.